This entry features one T cell receptor beta chain sequence. Its antigen is not known. The data were taken from a study of T cell repertoires and Cas9 in healthy adults. On the study more broadly: Characterization of SpCas9-reactive CD4 and CD8 T cells covered multi-effector potency, cytotoxicity and lineage. General study findings and limits: SpCas9-reactive effector T cells were reportedly restrained in vitro by SpCas9-reactive regulatory T cells.

The ends were cut back, 2 bases at V and 6 bases at J, with 17 bases in the middle. The length of the CDR3 is 15 residues. Germline values: CDR1 MNHEY, CDR2 SVGAGI. Produced via immunoSEQ multiplex PCR; TCRdb's table is partial and in-frame only. The sample has 11,000 to 15,000 clones, roughly 87% seen once. The receptor's source is a human donor in good health. The sequenced sample consisted of Tregs (CD4+, CD25+, CD127-, CD137-, CD154-) from PBMCs; culture status not recorded. The V and J genes are TRBV6-5 and TRBJ2-7, with D possibly being TRBD2 (6 bases). The CDR3 loop is CASSYPAEGLGEQYF. The DNA of the CDR3 is TGTGCCAGCAGTTACCCCGCGGAGGGCCTTGGCGAGCAGTACTTC.